This T cell receptor (beta chain) was sequenced in a study of cytomegalovirus exposure and HLA in healthy donors (dated by TCRdb to 2016 to 2017). As for the study more broadly: In an earlier analysis of 450 to 750 of the donors, 276 Gb of sequence data and about 110 million unique TCR beta sequences from roughly 190 million T cells were reported. In an earlier analysis of 550 to 700 of the donors, high-throughput TCR beta sequencing was used to judge whether each TCR beta V gene segment behaved as functional or pseudogenic. About 300 gigabases of sequencing data and 70 million to 95 million unique TCR sequences made up an early release that covered some 640 HLA-typed donors. In a later genetic analysis, genome-wide SNP genotypes for about 55% of the roughly 670 donors were used, and that subset was treated as a discovery cohort. The study aimed to test whether cataloging public T cell receptors could reveal signatures of past pathogen exposure. On average, around 230,000 unique TCR beta nucleotide sequences were sequenced per donor among about 400 genotyped donors of the cohort, with 15% to 20% of those sequences being non-productive. Roughly 5 DR-DQ haplotypes were treated as single units for association and clustering because of strong linkage in the cohort. HLA typing included class I and class II loci at four-digit resolution. Typing coverage differed by locus: A, B, C, DRB1 and DQB1 were typed in roughly 620-630 donors, DQA1 in roughly 500, DPA1 in around 580, and DPB1 in approximately 450. The study combined high-throughput TCR immunosequencing, statistical association of individual TCRs with disease status, and machine learning to predict cytomegalovirus infection status. Along with the approximately 600-subject first cohort, a separate validation cohort of over a hundred different subjects was used. All discovery cohort repertoires had been generated using a single sequencing platform. To study patterns of TCR occurrence, a later analysis re-analyzed previously published TCR beta repertoires from 666 donors and added high-resolution HLA genotyping. Donor age, sex, ethnicity and CMV serostatus were collected together with the repertoire data. Of the roughly 400 genotyped donors, approximately 83% fell in the genetic ancestry cluster associated with self-reported Caucasian donors. The study used immunosequencing to profile the T cell repertoires of 670 or so subjects and linked those repertoires to cytomegalovirus serostatus. Rather than drawing on any new phenotypic data, the later analysis identified candidate immune exposures from TCR beta sequences and the way those sequences occurred across donors.

Receptor libraries were prepared by the immunoSEQ multiplex PCR assay. A mixture of 60 forward primers for TCR Vbeta segments and 13 reverse primers for TCR Jbeta segments was used in the multiplex PCR. A multiplex PCR assay on genomic DNA amplified the CDR3 region of rearranged TCR beta genes. The amplified TCR beta libraries were sequenced on the Illumina HiSeq System as 87-base-pair reads. The study's processing was this. A later analysis counted about 80 million unique TCR beta chains across the 550 to 750 repertoires, and 9.5 million to 11 million of these chains were shared by at least two donors. Raw reads were error-corrected and collapsed into unique sequences with a nearest-neighbor algorithm that merged closely related sequences to remove PCR and sequencing errors. Alignment of CDR3 sequences to IMGT reference sequences was used to assign V, D and J gene segments. For a sequence to be retained, at least a six-nucleotide match to both a V gene segment and a J gene segment was required. Rearrangements were classified as productive when the CDR3 lacked stop codons and remained in frame with V and J, and all other rearrangements were classified as non-productive. Following IMGT convention, CDR3 was defined as the stretch from the second conserved V-encoded cysteine up to the conserved J-encoded phenylalanine. In an earlier analysis of around 540 of the donors, sequences lacking an unambiguous match to a single V gene segment were excluded. In an earlier analysis of approximately 550 of the donors, V segments were called functional above 56.7% productive rearrangements and were called segregating when the between-donor standard deviation exceeded 5%. A statistical classification framework was built for diagnosing cytomegalovirus status from the catalog of TCR beta chain sequences. V and J gene assignment, in a later analysis, came from comparing TCR nucleotide sequences with IMGT/GENE-DB human TR gene sequences. In a later analysis, CDR3 sequences and most-parsimonious VDJ recombination scenarios were assigned using the TCRdist pipeline. In a later analysis, each TCR beta chain was defined by its CDR3 amino acid sequence together with its V-gene family, and reads lacking a unique V-gene family were excluded. To address suspected cross-contamination and a sequencing artifact, a later analysis removed roughly 580 highly shared, low-generation-probability nucleotide sequences. In a later analysis, a clonal expansion index for each public chain was calculated from normalized within-repertoire ranks of inferred template counts. In a later analysis, generation probabilities were computed with a VDJ recombination model fitted to out-of-frame rearrangements, and the resulting probabilities were checked against IGoR. In a later analysis, hypergeometric tests were used to score TCR-TCR, TCR-HLA and TCR-CMV co-occurrence, with a repertoire-size bias correction applied to TCR pairs. A later analysis estimated false discovery rates by permuting HLA or CMV assignments 20 times. In a later analysis, co-occurring TCRs were grouped using DBSCAN, and TCRdist sequence similarity was added for clustering within HLA-allele-positive subsets. Repertoires with fewer than 30,000 or more than 120,000 public chains, plus five repertoires with anomalous nucleotide sharing, were excluded from co-occurrence clustering. Not all clones reach the TCRdb copy of this immuneACCESS table, which keeps in-frame sequences only. Checked studies attribute under half of the gap to unresolved V genes and leave the rest unexplained. That table furnishes V, J and clone size, whereas the DNA furnished D and trimming. The sample table shows under 200,000 clones, and approximately 81% are seen once. 7% of the sample is in the top ten clones.

Clipping removes 2 bases from V and 7 bases from J, with 10 as the unmatched junction base count. Including cysteine and phenylalanine, the CDR3 has 16 amino acids. The only DNA kept is the CDR3, 48 bases in frame from the first base. CDR1 and CDR2 were assigned from the germline V gene as SNHLY and FYNNEI. Paper-wide results and their limitations: An earlier analysis of some 590 of the donors showed that most TCR beta V segments appeared in productive rearrangements either about 87% or about 30% of the time, which broadly matched IMGT annotations. Because counts were too low, about 15 rarely observed V segments, including chromosome 9 orphons, were left out of the earlier analysis of over 550 of the donors. Compared with the roughly 600-donor mean, donors in an Asian-associated ancestry cluster had fewer N-insertions in productive TCRs, according to a later genetic analysis. The classifier was reported to diagnose cytomegalovirus status with high specificity and sensitivity in both the original and validation cohorts. The authors suggested that the approach could potentially be generalized to other disease states and immunological phenotypes. Only TCR beta chains were sequenced in this cohort, and the absence of alpha or paired-chain data limited detectable features. Several of the top co-occurrence clusters appeared to be linked to parvovirus B19, influenza, CMV and Epstein-Barr virus, according to a later analysis. Roughly uniform sequencing depth across donors was assumed in presence/absence analyses, although this assumption may not hold. According to a later analysis, most CMV-associated TCR beta chains appeared to be HLA-restricted, and the HLA associations seemed to be driven largely by CMV exposure. Three of the identified cytomegalovirus-associated TCR beta chains were confirmed in vitro to be specific for cytomegalovirus antigens. Specific HLA alleles were associated with roughly 16,000 TCR beta sequences at a false discovery rate of 0.05 in a later analysis. A cluster of highly shared sequence variants was judged likely to be a technical artifact of the sequencing pipeline. CMV serostatus was the only immune exposure information available for the cohort. The study listed 170 or so TCR beta chains as associated with cytomegalovirus. A later genetic analysis associated a missense DCLRE1C variant with V-gene and J-gene trimming of TCR beta chains, and an independent cohort replicated the association. Some IMGT-functional V segments, including TRBV6-2 and TRBV6-3, could not be distinguished by the 87-base-pair reads and were therefore excluded. While some public TCRs were present in many individuals, most TCR sequences turned up only very rarely across donors. Compared with equally common non-associated chains, HLA-associated TCR beta chains in a later analysis were more clonally expanded and had lower generation probabilities. Because HLA typing was missing for some donors at each locus, association tests included only the typed subset. A further reported finding was that TCR beta sequences accurately predicted the HLA-A and HLA-B alleles for most subjects in the first cohort. Correlated functional status among segregating V segments might reflect linkage disequilibrium, but an unknown experimental factor could not be ruled out. Strong co-occurrence of HLA alleles, especially DR and DQ, made assigning TCR associations to individual alleles difficult. In a later analysis, the rate of TCR association differed among HLA loci, with DRB1 alleles having the most associated TCRs and HLA-C alleles having the fewest.

In total, 600 or so healthy bone marrow donors made up the cohort. At the time of sampling, every cohort member was nominally healthy, though immune exposures that went unrecorded were likely present. The donor tested CMV seropositive, placing the donor among the 250 to 300 seropositive members of the cohort. Each donor provided a peripheral blood sample, and peripheral blood mononuclear cells were used for TCR beta sequencing. The Qiagen DNeasy Blood Extraction Kit was used to extract genomic DNA from the blood cell samples. Concerning this clone itself: Its antigen remains undetermined. Base qualities are not recorded, but no much larger clone differs from it by a single base.

The rearrangement joined TRBV2 to TRBJ2-1; 8 bases in the middle match TRBD2. The origin of this receptor is a woman aged 25 to 39 in good health and CMV-seropositive. Sequencing was carried out using PBMCs. The CDR3 region: CASSEQNGGGQNEQFF. Here is the DNA: TGTGCCAGCAGTGAACAGAACGGGGGGGGCCAGAATGAGCAGTTCTTC.